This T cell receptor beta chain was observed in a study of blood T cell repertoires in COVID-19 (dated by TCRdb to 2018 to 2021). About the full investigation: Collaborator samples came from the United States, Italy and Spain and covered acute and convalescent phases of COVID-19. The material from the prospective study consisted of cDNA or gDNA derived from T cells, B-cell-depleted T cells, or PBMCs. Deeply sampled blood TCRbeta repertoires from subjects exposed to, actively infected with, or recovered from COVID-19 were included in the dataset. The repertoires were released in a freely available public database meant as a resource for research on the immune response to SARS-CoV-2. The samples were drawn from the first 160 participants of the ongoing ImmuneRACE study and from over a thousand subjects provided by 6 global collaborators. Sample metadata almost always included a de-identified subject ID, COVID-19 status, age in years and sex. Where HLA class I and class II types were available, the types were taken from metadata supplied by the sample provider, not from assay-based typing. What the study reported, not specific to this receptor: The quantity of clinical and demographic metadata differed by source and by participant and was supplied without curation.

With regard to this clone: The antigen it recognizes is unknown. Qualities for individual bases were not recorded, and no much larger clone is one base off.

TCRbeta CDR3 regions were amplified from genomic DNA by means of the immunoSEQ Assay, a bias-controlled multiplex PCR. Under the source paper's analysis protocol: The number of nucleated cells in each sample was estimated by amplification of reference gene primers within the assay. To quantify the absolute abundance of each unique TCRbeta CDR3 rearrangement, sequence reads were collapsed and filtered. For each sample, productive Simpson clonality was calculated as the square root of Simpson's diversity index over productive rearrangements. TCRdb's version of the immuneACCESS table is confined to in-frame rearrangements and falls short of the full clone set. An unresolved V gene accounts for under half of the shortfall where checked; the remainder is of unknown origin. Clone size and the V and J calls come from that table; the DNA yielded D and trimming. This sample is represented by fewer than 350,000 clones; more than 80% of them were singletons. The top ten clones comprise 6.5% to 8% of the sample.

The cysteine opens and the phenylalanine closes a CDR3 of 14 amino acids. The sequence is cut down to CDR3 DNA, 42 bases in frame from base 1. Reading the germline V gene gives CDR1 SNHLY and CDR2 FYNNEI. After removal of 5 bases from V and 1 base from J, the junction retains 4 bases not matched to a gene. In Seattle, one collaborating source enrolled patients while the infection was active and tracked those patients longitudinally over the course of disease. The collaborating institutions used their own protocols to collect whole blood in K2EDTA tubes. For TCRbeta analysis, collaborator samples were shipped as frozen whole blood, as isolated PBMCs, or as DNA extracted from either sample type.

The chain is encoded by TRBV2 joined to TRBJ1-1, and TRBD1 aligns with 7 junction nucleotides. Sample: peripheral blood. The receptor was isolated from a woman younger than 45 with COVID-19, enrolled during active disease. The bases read TGTGCCAGCAGTTTTCGACAGGGGAACACTGAAGCTTTCTTT. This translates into CASSFRQGNTEAFF.